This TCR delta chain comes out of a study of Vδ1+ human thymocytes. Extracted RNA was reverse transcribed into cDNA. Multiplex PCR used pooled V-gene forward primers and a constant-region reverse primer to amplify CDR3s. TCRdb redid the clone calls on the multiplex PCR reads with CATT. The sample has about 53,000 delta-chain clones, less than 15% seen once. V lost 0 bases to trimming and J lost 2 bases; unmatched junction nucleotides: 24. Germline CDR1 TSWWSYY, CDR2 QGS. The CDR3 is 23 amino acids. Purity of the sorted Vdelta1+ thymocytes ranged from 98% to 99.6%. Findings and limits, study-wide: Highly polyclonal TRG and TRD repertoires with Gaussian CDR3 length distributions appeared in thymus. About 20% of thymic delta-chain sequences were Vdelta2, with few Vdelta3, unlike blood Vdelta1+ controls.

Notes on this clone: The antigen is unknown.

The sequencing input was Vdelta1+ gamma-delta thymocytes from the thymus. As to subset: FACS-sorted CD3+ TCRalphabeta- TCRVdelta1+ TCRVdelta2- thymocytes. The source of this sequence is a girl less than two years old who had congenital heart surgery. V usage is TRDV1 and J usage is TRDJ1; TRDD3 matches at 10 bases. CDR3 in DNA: TGTGCTCTTGGGGAACTCGGGCCCTCCTCATTCTGGGGGATAGCTAGGGAGACCGATAAACTCATCTTT. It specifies CALGELGPSSFWGIARETDKLIF.